Presented here are 28 T cell receptor beta chains from one specimen sequenced in a study of blood T cell repertoires in COVID-19. TCRdb keeps only in-frame clones here, not all; method: immunoSEQ multiplex PCR. Here the sample spans 150,000 or so clones, roughly 79% being singletons. The sample was peripheral blood. These receptors were collected from a human donor with acute or convalescent COVID-19. The donor label of this sample is uncertain.

This rearrangement joins TRBV7-6 to TRBJ2-5, with TRBD1 matching over 10 bases. The CDR3 runs 17 residues. V was clipped by 0 bases and J by 1 base; unmatched bases: 5. The germline V gene encodes CDR1 SGHVS and CDR2 FNYEAQ. The CDR3, as DNA: TGTGCCAGCAGCTTAGCGACAGGGGGCCAACTCCAAGAGACCCAGTACTTC. Translated, it gives CASSLATGGQLQETQYF.

This chain connects TRBV5-4 to TRBJ1-2, with TRBD1 as a possible D gene (5 bases). Germline V gives CDR1 SGHNT, CDR2 YYREEE (reference sequence). The CDR3 spans 13 residues. Trimming left V 3 bases short and J 8 bases short, with 14 bases between. The CDR3 protein is CASSSFVREGYTF. CDR3 nucleotide sequence: TGTGCCAGCAGCTCATTCGTCAGGGAAGGCTACACCTTC.

This chain uses TRBV5-6 with TRBJ2-7; D gene uncertain. The CDR3 is 15 amino acids. CDR1 and CDR2 (germline): SGHDT, YYEEEE. Trimming stripped 3 bases from V and 6 bases from J, with 19 bases between. In DNA form, the CDR3 reads TGTGCCAGCAGCTCACTAACGGCCATAACCCTCGAGCAGTACTTC. The encoded protein is CASSSLTAITLEQYF.

This clone was recorded a few times. The chain has TRBV9 and TRBJ1-3; TRBD1 might be the D (5 bases). The CDR3 extends over 15 amino acids. CDR1 is SGDLS, CDR2 YYNGEE, per germline. Trimming shortened V by 0 bases and J by 4 bases, and 11 bases separated the two germline ends. This CDR3 is CASSVAQGWGNTIYF. In DNA form, the CDR3 reads TGTGCCAGCAGCGTAGCCCAGGGATGGGGAAACACCATATATTTT.

CDR3 nucleotide sequence: TGTGCCAGCTCCCCTGAGAGAGATACGCAGTATTTT. This sequence encodes CASSPERDTQYF. This chain uses TRBV18 with TRBJ2-3, with unresolved D. Between the trimmed V and J ends, which lost 6 bases and 5 bases, there was a span of 9 bases. CDR3 length equals 12 residues. Germline CDR1 KGHSH, CDR2 LQKENI.

The J gene is TRBJ2-7, the V gene TRBV7-9, with a weak D call TRBD1 (6 bases). The CDR3 is made up of 14 amino acids. V was trimmed by 2 bases and J by 0 bases, leaving 8 bases between them. CDR1 is SEHNR, CDR2 FQNEAQ, per germline (reference sequence). The CDR3 sequence: CASSLSGDSYEQYV. DNA for the CDR3: TGTGCCAGCAGCTTATCAGGGGACTCCTACGAGCAGTACGTC.

V is TRBV21-1 and J is TRBJ1-6. TRBV21-1 is a listed pseudogene. The CDR3 has 18 amino acids. CDR3 bases: TGTGCCAGCAGCAAAGGGGGGGAGCTCGGGTCCTATAATTCACCCCTCCACTTT. Translating it yields CASSKGGELGSYNSPLHF.

The gene calls are TRBV6-5 and TRBJ1-3; 9 positions agree with TRBD1. Germline V CDR1 and CDR2: MNHEY, SVGAGI. The junction had 3 bases not matched to a gene; V was cut back by 6 bases and J by 3 bases. The CDR3 spans 14 residues. This CDR3 reads CASRSDRGGNTIYF. As DNA, the CDR3 is TGTGCCAGCAGATCGGACAGGGGTGGAAACACCATATATTTT.

The chain joins TRBV7-2 to TRBJ1-5; D might be TRBD1 (6 bases). CDR1 is SGHTA and CDR2 is FQGNSA in the germline V gene. The CDR3 is 16 residues long. The V gene lost 3 bases and the J gene lost 0 bases, with 12 bases spanning the gap. The chain's CDR3 is CASSLDRPYSNQPQHF. The CDR3 nucleotides read TGTGCCAGCAGCTTGGACAGACCCTATAGCAATCAGCCCCAGCATTTT. Variable domain in full (rest from reference TRBV7-2 and TRBJ1-5): GAGVSQSPSNKVTEKGKDVELRCDPISGHTALYWYRQSLGQGLEFLIYFQGNSAPDKSGLPSDRFSAERTGGSVSTLTIQRTQQEDSAVYLCASSLDRPYSNQPQHFGDGTRLSIL.

This chain uses TRBV20-1 with TRBJ1-6, with D maybe TRBD1 (6 bases). Germline lookup yields CDR1 DFQATT and CDR2 SNEGSKA (reference sequence). V was shortened by 3 bases and J by 3 bases, with 9 bases between the two germline ends. The CDR3 is made up of 14 amino acids. In DNA, the CDR3 is TGCAGTGCTAGTCTGGGACACTATAATTCACCCCTCCACTTT. This translates into CSASLGHYNSPLHF.

The J gene is TRBJ2-5, the V gene TRBV5-5; 8 positions agree with TRBD1. V was clipped by 4 bases and J by 6 bases; unmatched bases: 11. The CDR3 is made up of 15 amino acids. Germline CDR1 reads SGHKS; CDR2 reads YYEKEE (reference sequence). The CDR3 protein is CASSRGQAVGKTQYF. CDR3 coding DNA: TGTGCCAGCAGCAGGGGACAGGCGGTAGGCAAGACCCAGTACTTC.

This clone appeared a single time. The V call is TRBV30, the J call TRBJ2-7; TRBD2 agrees at 11 bases. The CDR3 consists of 13 residues. CDR1 is GTSNPN and CDR2 is SVGIG in the germline V gene (reference sequence). V shed 7 bases, J shed 2 bases, and the junction held 4 bases outside the gene matches. CDR3 sequence (DNA): TGTGCCTTGACTAGCGGGGCAACCTACGAGCAGTACGTC. Its protein product is CALTSGATYEQYV.

The chain couples TRBV18 to TRBJ1-4, with 8 bases that match TRBD1. Unmatched junction bases numbered 2, after V lost 4 bases and J lost 1 base. In germline, CDR1 is KGHSH, CDR2 LQKENI. The length of the CDR3 is 15 residues. The CDR3 region has the DNA TGTGCCAGCTCACTTACAGGGGGAACTAATGAAAAACTGTTTTTT. Encoded protein: CASSLTGGTNEKLFF.

This chain links TRBV15 with TRBJ2-5, with 8 bases aligning to TRBD1. The germline gives CDR1 LNHNV, CDR2 YYDKDF (reference sequence). V shed 6 bases and J 7 bases; nucleotides not matched to a gene: 19. The CDR3 sequence is 17 residues long. CDR3 coding DNA: TGTGCCACCAGGGACAGGGCTATCCAAATGGCACCGGGGACCCAGTACTTC. Its protein is CATRDRAIQMAPGTQYF.

For the CDR3, the DNA is TGTGCCAGCAGCGTTTCCCTATCTCCCCTCCACTTT. Residues: CASSVSLSPLHF. V is TRBV7-9 and J is TRBJ1-6; D ambiguous. The V gene's germline CDR1 is SEHNR and CDR2 FQNEAQ (reference sequence). CDR3 length: 12 residues. V gave up 5 bases and J gave up 13 bases, with 12 bases separating them.

The chain joins TRBV12-3 or TRBV12-4 to TRBJ2-1; D uncertain. This CDR3 comprises 11 residues. V shed 3 bases and J shed 7 bases, with 4 bases lying between them. CDR3 amino acids: CASSFMNEQFF. CDR3 DNA sequence: TGTGCCAGCAGTTTTATGAATGAGCAGTTCTTC.

The J gene is TRBJ1-3, the V gene TRBV10-2; D unresolved. The CDR3 extends over 14 amino acids. With 3 bases removed from V and 7 bases from J, the gap between germline ends came to 13 bases. Germline values: CDR1 WSHSY, CDR2 SAAADI. The CDR3 DNA reads as TGCGCCAGCAGTGACCCGGGGAGGCGGAACACCATATATTTT. This gives the protein CASSDPGRRNTIYF.

The chain combines TRBV9 with TRBJ2-7; TRBD2 matches 8 bases. The CDR3 runs to 14 residues. CDR1 and CDR2 from the germline V gene are SGDLS and YYNGEE. V lost 3 bases, J lost 3 bases, and 5 bases stayed unmatched. CDR3 sequence (DNA): TGTGCCAGCAGCGCTACTAGCGGATACTACGAGCAGTACTTC. Its protein is CASSATSGYYEQYF.

CDR3 in amino acids: CASSLLGGESTEAFF. Here the CDR3 DNA reads TGTGCCAGCAGTCTGTTAGGGGGGGAAAGCACTGAAGCTTTCTTT. The rearrangement links TRBV6-2 or TRBV6-3 to TRBJ1-1; tentatively, D is TRBD1 (6 bases). The germline gives CDR1 MNHEY, CDR2 SVGEGT. The CDR3 spans 15 residues. V dropped 5 bases and J dropped 4 bases, with 17 bases sitting between them.

J is TRBJ1-6 and V is TRBV10-2, with TRBD1 matching 10 bases. CDR1 is WSHSY, CDR2 SAAADI, per germline. The J segment lost 8 bases and the V segment lost 0 bases, leaving 1 base of the junction unmatched. The CDR3 is 15 amino acids. CDR3 in amino acids: CASSESGQGYSPLHF. CDR3 nucleotides: TGCGCCAGCAGTGAGTCGGGACAGGGGTATTCACCCCTCCACTTT.

V gene TRBV6-5 combines with J gene TRBJ1-2, with 7 bases that match TRBD1. The J segment lost 7 bases and the V segment lost 9 bases, leaving 5 bases of the junction unmatched. CDR1 is MNHEY, CDR2 SVGAGI, per germline. This CDR3 comprises 11 residues. The CDR3 region has the DNA TGTGCCAGTGCAGGGGGTGGTGGCTACACCTTC. Its translation: CASAGGGGYTF.

The V call is TRBV10-3, the J call TRBJ2-1; D might be TRBD2 (6 bases). From germline, CDR1 is ENHRY and CDR2 SYGVKD. Deletions cut 6 bases from V and 8 bases from J, with 11 bases between. This CDR3 has 12 residues. CDR3 sequence reads: CAISLGGDEQFF. CDR3 DNA: TGTGCCATCAGCCTGGGGGGAGATGAGCAGTTCTTC.

The rearrangement links TRBV29-1 to TRBJ1-2; D is possibly TRBD1 (6 bases). Germline V lookup: CDR1 SQVTM, CDR2 ANQGSEA. The length of the CDR3 is 13 residues. V lost 8 bases and J 2 bases, leaving 15 bases between the germline ends. CDR3 nucleotide sequence: TGCAGCACGCAAGCAGGGGCGAACTATGGCTACACCTTC. Protein product: CSTQAGANYGYTF.

V usage is TRBV19 and J usage is TRBJ1-2; 8 bases fit TRBD1. Germline V gene sequence: CDR1 LNHDA, CDR2 SQIVND (reference sequence). J gave up 2 bases and V 5 bases, and 13 bases lay outside the gene matches. CDR3 length: 17 amino acids. CDR3 amino acids: CASSLPFGQGRNYGYTF. The CDR3 region has the DNA TGTGCCAGTAGTTTACCGTTCGGACAGGGAAGAAACTATGGCTACACCTTC.

The CDR3 nucleotides are TGTGCCAGCACCATTCGGAGGGTCGGGCAGCCCCAGCATTTT. The encoded protein is CASTIRRVGQPQHF. The chain is built from TRBV2 and TRBJ1-5; D gene uncertain. The germline CDR1 and CDR2 sequences are SNHLY and FYNNEI. The CDR3 totals 14 residues. V was cut by 7 bases and J by 7 bases, with 17 bases left in between.

The rearrangement joins TRBV24-1 to TRBJ2-3; 8 bases match TRBD1. The germline V gene encodes CDR1 KGHDR and CDR2 SFDVKD. The trim removed 5 bases at V and 6 bases at J, leaving 15 bases unmatched. The CDR3 is 17 residues long. The CDR3 DNA reads as TGTGCCACCAGTGCGCACTTCCGGGACAGGTCTACTGATACGCAGTATTTT. This translates into CATSAHFRDRSTDTQYF.

The rearrangement joins TRBV4-1 to TRBJ1-2; 8 bases align to TRBD1. The germline gives CDR1 MGHRA, CDR2 YSYEKL. Germline trimming cut 0 bases from V and 4 bases from J; bases unmatched to any gene: 1. This CDR3 contains 14 residues. Here the CDR3 reads CASSQDDRGYGYTF. DNA of the CDR3: TGCGCCAGCAGCCAAGACGACAGGGGCTATGGCTACACCTTC.

J is TRBJ1-1 and V is TRBV18, with 7 positions matching TRBD1. With 3 bases clipped from V and 4 bases from J, the junction kept 8 bases outside the gene matches. Germline V gives CDR1 KGHSH, CDR2 LQKENI. The CDR3 is made up of 15 amino acids. CDR3 residues: CASSPTGVGSTEAFF. The DNA for the CDR3 is TGTGCCAGCTCACCTACAGGGGTAGGGAGCACTGAAGCTTTCTTT.